Below, 31 T cell receptor beta chains from the same sample are listed, as sequenced in a study of identical twins. TCRdb redid the calling of the 5' RACE reads with MiXCR, one entry per CDR3 protein. The sample contains hundreds of thousands of distinct CDR3 sequences, about a fifth of which appear only once. These data are also associated with another study on yellow fever vaccine responses in identical twins.

The material sequenced was CD4+ T cells sorted from blood. The receptors stem from a woman aged 18-29 years in good health.

This chain connects TRBV3-1 to TRBJ2-1; 8 bases agree with TRBD1. Germline V CDR1 and CDR2: LGHDT, YNNKEL (reference sequence). This CDR3 has 16 amino acids. The ends lost 3 bases at V and 4 bases at J; junction bases unmatched: 8. CDR3 sequence reads: CASSHLRRGPYNEQFF. As DNA, the CDR3 is TGTGCCAGCAGCCATCTACGCAGGGGGCCGTACAATGAGCAGTTCTTC.

This clonotype was detected only a few times. The V gene is TRBV24-1, the J gene TRBJ2-5; 10 bases agree with TRBD2. The CDR3 sequence is 16 residues long. Per germline, CDR1 KGHDR and CDR2 SFDVKD. V was pared by 4 bases and J by 2 bases, with 6 bases of the junction left unmatched. The CDR3 DNA follows: TGTGCCACCAGTGACTGGATAGCGGGGGGACAAGAGACCCAGTACTTC. It encodes CATSDWIAGGQETQYF.

The chain employs TRBV7-9 and TRBJ2-7; the D gene is possibly TRBD2 (7 bases). Germline CDR1 and CDR2: SEHNR and FQNEAQ (reference sequence). This CDR3 has 16 amino acids. Trimming pared 8 bases from V and 3 bases from J, leaving 23 bases between. CDR3 in amino acids: CASGTRLGGAFYEQYF. The CDR3 DNA sequence: TGTGCCAGCGGCACCCGATTGGGGGGGGCTTTCTACGAGCAGTACTTC.

This clonotype appeared a few times. The chain links TRBV9 to TRBJ2-5, with D perhaps matching TRBD2 (6 bases). CDR1 is SGDLS, CDR2 YYNGEE, per germline. This CDR3 has 16 residues. V was cut by 0 bases and J by 1 base, with 13 bases left in between. The CDR3 DNA sequence: TGTGCCAGCAGCGTAGGACGGGGGTACCCCCAAGAGACCCAGTACTTC. It codes for CASSVGRGYPQETQYF.

This chain joins TRBV12-3 or TRBV12-4 and TRBJ1-1; tentative D call: TRBD1 (5 bases). This CDR3 has 12 residues. V lost 9 bases, J lost 0 bases, and 8 bases lay in between. The CDR3 DNA reads as TGTGCCAGTCAGGGATTGAACACTGAAGCTTTCTTT. Translated: CASQGLNTEAFF.

The J gene is TRBJ2-3, the V gene TRBV11-2, with D maybe TRBD2 (6 bases). V lost 5 bases, J lost 0 bases, and 15 bases lay in between. The germline V gene encodes CDR1 SGHAT and CDR2 FQNNGV. CDR3 length: 16 amino acids. The CDR3 DNA is TGTGCCAGCAGCCCCCGTGGAGGGTTTAGCACAGATACGCAGTATTTT. Translation: CASSPRGGFSTDTQYF.

The J gene is TRBJ2-4, the V gene TRBV20-1; D gene uncertain. V shed 7 bases and J shed 9 bases, with 13 bases lying between them. Germline CDR1 and CDR2: DFQATT and SNEGSKA (reference sequence). The CDR3 is made up of 11 amino acids. The DNA of the CDR3 is TGCAGTGTCTTGGAGAGGAGCATTCAGTACTTC. Translation gives CSVLERSIQYF.

The V and J genes are TRBV7-2 and TRBJ1-6; the D is unclear. Germline loops: CDR1 SGHTA, CDR2 FQGNSA. The CDR3 has 15 residues. V lost 5 bases to trimming and J lost 8 bases, with 16 bases between them. The CDR3 DNA reads as TGTGCCAGCAGCCGCCAATCCCGTGGCGATTCACCCCTCCACTTT. Its protein is CASSRQSRGDSPLHF.

This clonotype has at least ten counts. The rearrangement joins TRBV5-6 to TRBJ1-1, with D unclear. Trimming took off 1 base at V and 5 bases at J, with 3 bases between the two ends. CDR3 length equals 11 residues. CDR1 and CDR2 from the germline V gene are SGHDT and YYEEEE. CDR3 sequence: CASSLSTEAFF. The CDR3 bases are TGTGCCAGCAGCTTGAGTACTGAAGCTTTCTTT. Drawing the rest from reference TRBV5-6 and TRBJ1-1, the complete variable domain is DAGVTQSPTHLIKTRGQQVTLRCSPKSGHDTVSWYQQALGQGPQFIFQYYEEEERQRGNFPDRFSGHQFPNYSSELNVNALLLGDSALYLCASSLSTEAFFGQGTRLTVV.

This clonotype has only a few counts. This chain links TRBV18 with TRBJ2-2; D is perhaps TRBD2 (6 bases). Trimming removed 4 bases at V and 10 bases at J, with 13 bases between. The CDR3 is 13 amino acids. Germline CDR1 is KGHSH and CDR2 is LQKENI. The CDR3 sequence: CASSQTREEELFF. In DNA form, the CDR3 reads TGTGCCAGCTCACAAACGAGGGAGGAGGAGCTGTTTTTT.

The chain carries TRBV28 and TRBJ2-3; TRBD2 matches 8 bases. The trim removed 5 bases at V and 3 bases at J, leaving 4 bases unmatched. Germline V CDR1 and CDR2: MDHEN, SYDVKM. The CDR3 is 14 amino acids. In DNA, the CDR3 is TGTGCCAGCAGTGGGACTAGTAATACAGATACGCAGTATTTT. This encodes CASSGTSNTDTQYF.

This sequence joins TRBV12-3 or TRBV12-4 and TRBJ1-1; D perhaps matches TRBD1 (5 bases). V lost 3 bases, J lost 4 bases, and 6 bases lay in between. The CDR3 runs 12 residues. CDR3 DNA sequence: TGTGCCAGCAGTTTCGGGGCCACTGAAGCTTTCTTT. Amino acid sequence: CASSFGATEAFF.

J is TRBJ2-7 and V is TRBV11-2, with 8 positions matching TRBD1. Losses at the gene ends were 5 bases for V and 0 bases for J; bases not matched to a gene: 9. This CDR3 has 16 residues. Germline CDR1 and CDR2: SGHAT and FQNNGV. The CDR3: CASSPWTGLNSYEQYV. For the CDR3, the DNA is TGTGCCAGCAGCCCCTGGACAGGGTTGAACTCCTACGAGCAGTACGTC.

The gene calls are TRBV11-3 and TRBJ2-7; 10 bases line up with TRBD2. Trimming cost V 4 bases and J 2 bases; bases outside gene matches: 8. CDR1 is SGHNT, CDR2 YENEEA, per germline. This CDR3 spans 16 amino acids. CDR3 DNA sequence: TGTGCCAGCAGCTGGGCTAGCGGGAGTTCTACCTACGAGCAGTACTTC. This codes for CASSWASGSSTYEQYF.

V and J are TRBV7-6 and TRBJ2-2; TRBD2 is a possible D gene (5 bases). The CDR3 has 15 residues. Trimming left V 1 base short and J 5 bases short, with 11 bases between. Germline values: CDR1 SGHVS, CDR2 FNYEAQ. The CDR3 reads CASSLVFGVTGELFF. CDR3 sequence (DNA): TGTGCCAGCAGCTTAGTCTTCGGGGTGACCGGGGAGCTGTTTTTT.

Of note for this clonotype: One end of the junction fails to match germline, which may point to a read error. The V gene is TRBV4-2, the J gene TRBJ2-1, with 11 bases aligning to TRBD2. Germline values: CDR1 LGHNA, CDR2 YNFKEQ. CDR3 size: 16 residues. CDR3 loop: CASSKELAGGTNEQFF. The CDR3 coding sequence is TGTGCCAGCAGCAAAGAGCTAGCGGGAGGAACCAATGAGCAGTTCTTC.

V usage is TRBV4-1 and J usage is TRBJ1-2, with TRBD1 as a possible D gene (5 bases). Per the germline V gene, CDR1 is MGHRA and CDR2 is YSYEKL. This CDR3 has 15 amino acids. Trimming stripped 3 bases from V and 1 base from J, with 12 bases between. CDR3 sequence reads: CASSQPSQGNYGYTF. In DNA form, the CDR3 reads TGCGCCAGCAGCCAGCCAAGCCAGGGTAACTATGGCTACACCTTC.

The chain couples TRBV12-3 or TRBV12-4 to TRBJ1-1; D is unresolved. This CDR3 has 15 amino acids. The V end lost 6 bases, the J end lost 4 bases, and 18 bases lay between the germline ends. CDR3 nucleotides: TGTGCCAGCAGACCTCATTCCTTGGGGTTCACTGAAGCTTTCTTT. It yields the protein CASRPHSLGFTEAFF.

This clonotype was observed a few times. The chain links TRBV29-1 to TRBJ2-3, with D tentatively TRBD2 (6 bases). CDR3 length: 14 amino acids. V dropped 7 bases and J dropped 2 bases, with 16 bases sitting between them. CDR1 is SQVTM, CDR2 ANQGSEA, per germline. Here the CDR3 DNA reads TGCAGCGCATCCCGGGGGTCTACCACAGATACGCAGTATTTT. This translates into CSASRGSTTDTQYF.

In this sample, this clonotype turned up many times. The V call is TRBV10-3, the J call TRBJ2-7; the D gene is possibly TRBD2 (5 bases). Trimming cost V 6 bases and J 4 bases, with 7 bases left between them. This CDR3 has 11 residues. The germline CDR1 and CDR2 sequences are ENHRY and SYGVKD. Here the CDR3 DNA reads TGTGCCATCAGCGCGGGTTACGAGCAGTACTTC. Encoded protein: CAISAGYEQYF.

In its sample, this clonotype was seen a few times. The rearrangement links TRBV6-2 or TRBV6-3 to TRBJ2-3; the match to TRBD2 covers 10 bases. This CDR3 is 20 amino acids long. Looked up from germline, CDR1 is MNHEY and CDR2 is SVGEGT. V gave up 2 bases and J gave up 5 bases; unmatched junction bases: 19. CDR3 protein: CASSYGLLPRSGGAEDTQYF. CDR3 nucleotide sequence: TGTGCCAGCAGTTACGGCTTACTGCCCCGAAGCGGGGGGGCTGAAGATACGCAGTATTTT.

Only a few counts were recorded for this clonotype. The rearrangement uses TRBV9 and TRBJ2-3, with D maybe TRBD2 (6 bases). CDR3 length: 16 amino acids. Germline V CDR1 and CDR2: SGDLS, YYNGEE. The V end lost 1 base, the J end lost 2 bases, and 14 bases lay between the germline ends. CDR3 in amino acids: CASSVSSGGITDTQYF. CDR3 nucleotide sequence: TGTGCCAGCAGCGTATCCTCCGGGGGAATCACAGATACGCAGTATTTT.

This clonotype was picked up a small number of times. The chain recombines TRBV7-2 with TRBJ2-3; 10 bases agree with TRBD1. The CDR3 contains 16 residues. The junction had 4 bases not matched to a gene; V was cut back by 1 base and J by 3 bases. Germline V gene data show CDR1 as SGHTA and CDR2 as FQGNSA. In DNA, the CDR3 is TGTGCCAGCAGCTTAGGGGACAGGGGCGCAACAGATACGCAGTATTTT. As protein: CASSLGDRGATDTQYF.

This clonotype was observed a handful of times. The chain is built from TRBV7-3 and TRBJ2-2; D is unclear. With 1 base removed from V and 0 bases from J, the gap between germline ends came to 9 bases. This CDR3 has 16 amino acids. Germline CDR1 and CDR2: SGHTA and FQGTGA. CDR3 amino acids: CASSLIGRTNTGELFF. The CDR3 DNA reads as TGTGCCAGCAGCTTAATTGGCAGAACGAACACCGGGGAGCTGTTTTTT.

J is TRBJ2-3 and V is TRBV24-1, with TRBD2 identical over 8 bases. The CDR3 covers 14 residues. Germline trimming cut 6 bases from V and 1 base from J; bases unmatched to any gene: 2. Germline V CDR1 and CDR2: KGHDR, SFDVKD. The DNA for the CDR3 is TGTGCCACCAGTCCAGCGGGAGGCACAGATACGCAGTATTTT. It is translated as CATSPAGGTDTQYF.

V usage is TRBV5-1 and J usage is TRBJ1-1, with D unclear. The CDR3 loop spans 13 amino acids. Germline V CDR1 and CDR2: SGHRS, YFSETQ. V was shortened by 0 bases and J by 6 bases, with 9 bases between the two germline ends. The CDR3 loop is CASSLGDGAEAFF. DNA for the CDR3: TGCGCCAGCAGCTTGGGGGATGGGGCTGAAGCTTTCTTT.

This clonotype occurred a few times. This chain joins TRBV5-5 and TRBJ2-3; 11 bases are a match to TRBD2. Trimming at V came to 2 bases and at J to 4 bases, leaving 3 bases not matched to a gene. This CDR3 region has 15 residues. Germline V gene data show CDR1 as SGHKS and CDR2 as YYEKEE (reference sequence). Here the CDR3 reads CASSFTSGSSDTQYF. In nucleotides, the CDR3 is TGTGCCAGCAGCTTTACTAGCGGGAGTTCAGATACGCAGTATTTT.

The chain recombines TRBV4-2 with TRBJ2-3, with 8 bases that match TRBD2. Germline V gives CDR1 LGHNA, CDR2 YNFKEQ. J lost 5 bases, V lost 4 bases, and 14 bases had no gene match. This CDR3 has 17 residues. The CDR3 protein is CASSPGHGGGRGDTQYF. In DNA form, the CDR3 reads TGTGCCAGCAGCCCGGGGCACGGGGGGGGCAGAGGAGATACGCAGTATTTT.

The chain links TRBV6-5 to TRBJ2-7, with 8 nucleotides matching TRBD2. V shed 0 bases and J 6 bases; nucleotides not matched to a gene: 10. CDR1 and CDR2 from the germline V gene are MNHEY and SVGAGI. This CDR3 has 16 amino acids. CDR3 nucleotides: TGTGCCAGCAGTTACTCTGGAAGCGGGAGCCTCTCCGAGCAGTACTTC. It codes for CASSYSGSGSLSEQYF.

This clonotype was detected only a few times. The chain is built from TRBV6-2 or TRBV6-3 and TRBJ2-1, with 9 bases identical to TRBD2. CDR1 is MNHEY and CDR2 is SVGEGT in the germline V gene. The CDR3 totals 21 residues. J gave up 0 bases and V 2 bases, and 17 bases lay outside the gene matches. The CDR3, as DNA: TGTGCCAGCAGTTACACATCATCCCACGGGGCGGGAGGGAGCTCCTACAATGAGCAGTTCTTC. This codes for CASSYTSSHGAGGSSYNEQFF.

The chain carries TRBV24-1 and TRBJ2-5; tentatively, D is TRBD1 or TRBD2 (5 bases each). CDR1 and CDR2 from the germline V gene are KGHDR and SFDVKD. Trimming took off 2 bases at V and 5 bases at J, with 20 bases between the two ends. The CDR3 is made up of 17 amino acids. The CDR3 nucleotides are TGTGCCACCAGTGATTCTATGGGCAGGGAGAGAATGGAGACCCAGTACTTC. This codes for CATSDSMGRERMETQYF.